The rows below give T cell receptor beta chains drawn from one sample of a study of CD8 T cells in ankylosing spondylitis. One entry per CDR3 protein results from TCRdb running MiXCR on the 5' RACE reads. The sample lists about 500,000 distinct CDR3 sequences; roughly 13% were seen once. The source material was blood, either unsorted or a sorted T cell fraction (not recorded which). These receptors all come from a male donor with ankylosing spondylitis. CDR3s include the opening cysteine and the closing phenylalanine or tryptophan. The D gene is left open where the match is weak. Part of the rows lack a size; the others show once, few, many or a class for expanded clones.

J gene: TRBJ2-4
clone size: -
V gene: TRBV7-9
D gene: -
CDR3 DNA: TGTGCCAGCAGCTTAATCCTGGGGTCAGAAAACATTCAGTACTTC
CDR3 protein: CASSLILGSENIQYF

J gene: TRBJ2-5
clone size: few
V gene: TRBV5-1
D gene: TRBD1
CDR3 DNA: TGCGCCAGCAGCTTGCTCGGACAGGGGGGCCAAGAGACCCAGTACTTC
CDR3 protein: CASSLLGQGGQETQYF

J gene: TRBJ1-4
clone size: few
V gene: TRBV18
D gene: -
CDR3 DNA: TGTGCCAGCTCAGAGACGGCGGAAAAACTGTTTTTT
CDR3 protein: CASSETAEKLFF

J gene: TRBJ2-5
clone size: few
V gene: TRBV20-1
D gene: TRBD2
CDR3 DNA: TGCAGTGCTAGAGTACTAGCGGCCCCGAAGTTTGGGACCCAGTACTTC
CDR3 protein: CSARVLAAPKFGTQYF

J gene: TRBJ1-2
clone size: -
V gene: TRBV5-1
D gene: -
CDR3 DNA: TGCGCCAGCAGTTCTGACCCTGCCTATGGCTACACCTTC
CDR3 protein: CASSSDPAYGYTF

J gene: TRBJ1-2
clone size: -
V gene: TRBV7-2
D gene: TRBD1
CDR3 DNA: TGTGCCAGCAGCTCGGGGACAGGGAGAGGCTACACCTTC
CDR3 protein: CASSSGTGRGYTF

J gene: TRBJ2-7
clone size: -
V gene: TRBV3-1
D gene: -
CDR3 DNA: TGTGCCAGCAGCCTATCTCTCCTCCGGGAGCAGTACTTC
CDR3 protein: CASSLSLLREQYF

J gene: TRBJ2-1
clone size: few
V gene: TRBV5-1
D gene: TRBD1
CDR3 DNA: TGCGCCAGCAGGCCTGACAGGGCCTACAATGAGCAGTTCTTC
CDR3 protein: CASRPDRAYNEQFF

J gene: TRBJ1-1
clone size: few
V gene: TRBV3-1
D gene: -
CDR3 DNA: TGTGCCAGCAGCCACGAGGCTGTAGGAGCTTTCTTT
CDR3 protein: CASSHEAVGAFF

J gene: TRBJ2-1
clone size: -
V gene: TRBV10-3
D gene: TRBD2
CDR3 DNA: TGTGCCATCAGTGAACTAGGAGAGCGGGAGGTTACCTACAATGAGCAGTTCTTC
CDR3 protein: CAISELGEREVTYNEQFF

J gene: TRBJ2-7
clone size: few
V gene: TRBV5-1
D gene: -
CDR3 DNA: TGCGCCAGCAGCTTGGACAAAAGAGTCCAGCGTATGTACGAGCAGTACTTC
CDR3 protein: CASSLDKRVQRMYEQYF

J gene: TRBJ1-1
clone size: -
V gene: TRBV12-3/TRBV12-4
D gene: -
CDR3 DNA: TGTGCCAGCAATCTCGCCCGCCTAGATCGAGCTTTCTTT
CDR3 protein: CASNLARLDRAFF

J gene: TRBJ2-1
clone size: many
V gene: TRBV5-1
D gene: TRBD2
CDR3 DNA: TGTGCCAGCAGTTTGGGGACTAGCTCCTACAATGAGCAGTTCTTC
CDR3 protein: CASSLGTSSYNEQFF

J gene: TRBJ1-1
clone size: -
V gene: TRBV24-1
D gene: -
CDR3 DNA: TGTGCCACCAAAGAAGCCCCCGAGGGGGTCGAGTTCACTGAAGCTTTCTTT
CDR3 protein: CATKEAPEGVEFTEAFF

J gene: TRBJ2-3
clone size: few
V gene: TRBV11-2
D gene: TRBD2
CDR3 DNA: TGTGCCAGCAGCTTAGTGGGGACTAGCGGGAGTGAGGCAGATACGCAGTATTTT
CDR3 protein: CASSLVGTSGSEADTQYF

J gene: TRBJ2-3
clone size: -
V gene: TRBV7-9
D gene: -
CDR3 DNA: TGTGCCAGCAGCTTCTCGAGGGGCGCAGATACGCAGTATTTT
CDR3 protein: CASSFSRGADTQYF

J gene: TRBJ1-1
clone size: few
V gene: TRBV7-9
D gene: -
CDR3 DNA: TGTGCCAGCAGCTCCAGGACGGCGGAGAACACTGAAGCTTTCTTT
CDR3 protein: CASSSRTAENTEAFF

J gene: TRBJ2-3
clone size: -
V gene: TRBV29-1
D gene: TRBD1
CDR3 DNA: TGCAGCGTTATCCTGGGACAGGGGCTAAGCACAGATACGCAGTATTTT
CDR3 protein: CSVILGQGLSTDTQYF

J gene: TRBJ2-1
clone size: few
V gene: TRBV5-1
D gene: TRBD1
CDR3 DNA: TGCGCCAGCCGGGAGCAGGGGGCTTCCTACAATGAGCAGTTCTTC
CDR3 protein: CASREQGASYNEQFF

J gene: TRBJ2-5
clone size: -
V gene: TRBV7-6
D gene: -
CDR3 DNA: TGTGCCAGCAGCTCACCAAGGGGGAGGGCTAACCAAGAGACCCAGTACTTC
CDR3 protein: CASSSPRGRANQETQYF

J gene: TRBJ1-1
clone size: many
V gene: TRBV29-1
D gene: TRBD1
CDR3 DNA: TGCAGCGTTTGGACAGGGGGAAACACTGAAGCTTTCTTT
CDR3 protein: CSVWTGGNTEAFF

J gene: TRBJ1-1
clone size: many
V gene: TRBV12-3/TRBV12-4
D gene: -
CDR3 DNA: TGTGCCAGCAGTCGAGGGTCGGGAGAAGCTTTCTTT
CDR3 protein: CASSRGSGEAFF

J gene: TRBJ1-5
clone size: -
V gene: TRBV20-1
D gene: -
CDR3 DNA: TGCAGTGCTAGTCGGACCTATAGCAATCAGCCCCAGCATTTT
CDR3 protein: CSASRTYSNQPQHF

J gene: TRBJ2-3
clone size: many
V gene: TRBV12-3/TRBV12-4
D gene: -
CDR3 DNA: TGTGCCAGCAGTCCCCAACGGGGCGGGACCCCCGGCGATACGCAGTATTTT
CDR3 protein: CASSPQRGGTPGDTQYF

J gene: TRBJ2-3
clone size: many
V gene: TRBV7-2
D gene: -
CDR3 DNA: TGTGCCAGCAGGCCCGGGCCGACAGATACGCAGTATTTT
CDR3 protein: CASRPGPTDTQYF

J gene: TRBJ2-1
clone size: many
V gene: TRBV10-3
D gene: TRBD2
CDR3 DNA: TGTGCCATAGAGCGGGAGGGCAGTTACAATGAGCAGTTCTTC
CDR3 protein: CAIEREGSYNEQFF

J gene: TRBJ1-3
clone size: few
V gene: TRBV3-1
D gene: TRBD1
CDR3 DNA: TGTGCCAGCAGCCAATACGGGACAGGGGGAAACACCATATATTTT
CDR3 protein: CASSQYGTGGNTIYF

J gene: TRBJ2-1
clone size: -
V gene: TRBV19
D gene: -
CDR3 DNA: TGTGCCAGTAGTATCCCCGGTAGGGACTCCCGCAATGAGCAGTTCTTC
CDR3 protein: CASSIPGRDSRNEQFF

J gene: TRBJ2-2
clone size: -
V gene: TRBV7-9
D gene: -
CDR3 DNA: TGTGCCAGGCCCTATGCTCCAGCGGAGAACACCGGGGAGCTGTTTTTT
CDR3 protein: CARPYAPAENTGELFF

J gene: TRBJ1-1
clone size: -
V gene: TRBV7-6
D gene: -
CDR3 DNA: TGTGCCAGCAGCTTAAAAAACCTGAACACTGAAGCTTTCTTT
CDR3 protein: CASSLKNLNTEAFF

J gene: TRBJ2-3
clone size: few
V gene: TRBV27
D gene: -
CDR3 DNA: TGTGCCAGCAGTTTAACTGCCCTAGATACGCAGTATTTT
CDR3 protein: CASSLTALDTQYF

J gene: TRBJ2-1
clone size: many
V gene: TRBV5-1
D gene: -
CDR3 DNA: TGCGCCAGCAGCCGGGACGGGAATGAGCAGTTCTTC
CDR3 protein: CASSRDGNEQFF

J gene: TRBJ2-1
clone size: -
V gene: TRBV20-1
D gene: TRBD1
CDR3 DNA: TGCAGTGCTAGGACCCAGGACAGGGCCTACTACAATGAGCAGTTCTTC
CDR3 protein: CSARTQDRAYYNEQFF

J gene: TRBJ2-1
clone size: -
V gene: TRBV20-1
D gene: -
CDR3 DNA: TGCAGTGCTACTGAAAATGAGCAGTTCTTC
CDR3 protein: CSATENEQFF

J gene: TRBJ2-5
clone size: many
V gene: TRBV18
D gene: TRBD1
CDR3 DNA: TGTGCCAGCTCACTAATTCTCCCGGGACAGGGAATCCGAGAGACCCAGTACTTC
CDR3 protein: CASSLILPGQGIRETQYF

J gene: TRBJ2-1
clone size: few
V gene: TRBV15
D gene: -
CDR3 DNA: TGTGCCACCAGCCGTCTCAGTGGGCTAGTCTCTGAGCAGTTCTTC
CDR3 protein: CATSRLSGLVSEQFF

J gene: TRBJ2-5
clone size: many
V gene: TRBV7-9
D gene: TRBD2
CDR3 DNA: TGTGCCAGCAGCTTGGGAAAAAGCGGGAGGGCCGACGAGACCCAGTACTTC
CDR3 protein: CASSLGKSGRADETQYF

J gene: TRBJ2-7
clone size: many
V gene: TRBV6-6
D gene: -
CDR3 DNA: TGTGCCAGCAGTTACTCGCCGGAACACGAGCAGTACTTC
CDR3 protein: CASSYSPEHEQYF

J gene: TRBJ2-5
clone size: few
V gene: TRBV29-1
D gene: -
CDR3 DNA: TGCAGCGTACAGGGTGCAGAGACCCAGTACTTC
CDR3 protein: CSVQGAETQYF

J gene: TRBJ2-5
clone size: many
V gene: TRBV7-2
D gene: -
CDR3 DNA: TGTGCCAGCAGCAGGGACACCCAAGAGACCCAGTACTTC
CDR3 protein: CASSRDTQETQYF

J gene: TRBJ2-7
clone size: many
V gene: TRBV6-1
D gene: -
CDR3 DNA: TGTGCCAGCGGCGGAGCGGACATCTTGGGGGAGCAGTACTTC
CDR3 protein: CASGGADILGEQYF

J gene: TRBJ1-2
clone size: -
V gene: TRBV7-2
D gene: -
CDR3 DNA: TGTGCCAGCAGCTTAGTGGGCCTCCGTGGCTACACCTTC
CDR3 protein: CASSLVGLRGYTF

J gene: TRBJ1-1
clone size: few
V gene: TRBV3-1
D gene: TRBD1
CDR3 DNA: TGTGCCAGCAGCCAAAGGGACAGGGGGCAATCAGCTTTCTTT
CDR3 protein: CASSQRDRGQSAFF

J gene: TRBJ2-1
clone size: -
V gene: TRBV5-1
D gene: -
CDR3 DNA: TGCGCCAGCAGCTTGGTGGTCAACAATGAGCAGTTCTTC
CDR3 protein: CASSLVVNNEQFF

J gene: TRBJ2-1
clone size: many
V gene: TRBV12-3/TRBV12-4
D gene: TRBD2
CDR3 DNA: TGTGCCAGCAGCAACCTGGGGACGGGAGGGAATGAGCAGTTCTTC
CDR3 protein: CASSNLGTGGNEQFF

J gene: TRBJ2-3
clone size: -
V gene: TRBV11-2
D gene: TRBD1
CDR3 DNA: TGTGCCAGCAGCACCAGAGGACAGGGTTTATCAGATACGCAGTATTTT
CDR3 protein: CASSTRGQGLSDTQYF

J gene: TRBJ1-2
clone size: -
V gene: TRBV7-9
D gene: -
CDR3 DNA: TGTGCCAGCAGCTCCCGTTATGGGGGCCCCGGGAGCTATGGCTACACCTTC
CDR3 protein: CASSSRYGGPGSYGYTF

J gene: TRBJ2-1
clone size: -
V gene: TRBV20-1
D gene: TRBD2
CDR3 DNA: TGCAGTGCTTGGGGACTAGCAGTTTCGGATGAGCAGTTCTTC
CDR3 protein: CSAWGLAVSDEQFF

J gene: TRBJ2-7
clone size: few
V gene: TRBV7-9
D gene: TRBD2
CDR3 DNA: TGTGCCAGCAGCTCGACCGGGGGGGTGTCTTACGAGCAGTACTTC
CDR3 protein: CASSSTGGVSYEQYF

J gene: TRBJ2-1
clone size: -
V gene: TRBV5-1
D gene: -
CDR3 DNA: TGCGCCAGCAGCTTGGTGGGGGCAAATGAGCAGTTCTTC
CDR3 protein: CASSLVGANEQFF

J gene: TRBJ1-2
clone size: few
V gene: TRBV29-1
D gene: TRBD1
CDR3 DNA: TGCAGCGTTGAAGCGGCAGGGGGGGCTGGCTACACCTTC
CDR3 protein: CSVEAAGGAGYTF

J gene: TRBJ1-5
clone size: -
V gene: TRBV6-1
D gene: -
CDR3 DNA: TGTGCCAGCAGGTTAACGCTTCAGGCCCGGGATCAGCCCCAGCATTTT
CDR3 protein: CASRLTLQARDQPQHF

J gene: TRBJ2-4
clone size: few
V gene: TRBV4-1
D gene: -
CDR3 DNA: TGCGCCAGCAGCCCGCGACAGGGAGGCTTCAAAAACATTCAGTACTTC
CDR3 protein: CASSPRQGGFKNIQYF

J gene: TRBJ2-1
clone size: few
V gene: TRBV12-3/TRBV12-4
D gene: -
CDR3 DNA: TGTGCCAGCAGTTTCAGGGGGGAGGACTACAATGAGCAGTTCTTC
CDR3 protein: CASSFRGEDYNEQFF

J gene: TRBJ2-1
clone size: few
V gene: TRBV20-1
D gene: TRBD2
CDR3 DNA: TGCAGTGCTAGAGACGGGACTAGCGGGAGAGGGAATGAGCAGTTCTTC
CDR3 protein: CSARDGTSGRGNEQFF

J gene: TRBJ1-1
clone size: few
V gene: TRBV21-1
D gene: -
CDR3 DNA: TGTGCCAGCCGCCCGGGGGCTATGAACACTGAAGCTTTCTTT
CDR3 protein: CASRPGAMNTEAFF

J gene: TRBJ1-6
clone size: few
V gene: TRBV10-3
D gene: TRBD1
CDR3 DNA: TGTGCCATCTCCGCTTTACAGGGGAATTCACCCCTCCACTTT
CDR3 protein: CAISALQGNSPLHF